One sample yielded the 31 T cell receptor beta chains listed below, sequenced in a study of read filtering for tumor transcriptome and immune sequencing. The library was built from around 0.4 ug RNA with molecular barcoded adaptors for alpha/delta and beta/gamma chains. Via MiXCR, TCRdb re-called the reads, giving one row per CDR3 protein. The sample consists of over 20,000 distinct CDR3 sequences, roughly 13% of them appearing once. Input material: a population of CD138-negative cells sorted from bone marrow. The receptors here all came from a donor aged 40 or older with multiple myeloma.

The table lists this clonotype with many counts. The chain carries TRBV7-2 and TRBJ2-1; 14 positions agree with TRBD2. This CDR3 region has 14 residues. Germline CDR1 SGHTA, CDR2 FQGNSA. V trimming: 3 bases; J trimming: 14 bases; junction bases outside the gene matches: 6. For the CDR3, the DNA is TGTGCCAGCAGCTTGGGGACTAGCGGGAGCCTGGAGTTCTTC. The encoded protein is CASSLGTSGSLEFF.

Many counts were recorded for this clonotype. This chain connects TRBV29-1 to TRBJ2-1; D unclear. The CDR3 runs to 14 residues. The germline gives CDR1 SQVTM, CDR2 ANQGSEA. Trimming took off 2 bases at V and 1 base at J, with 9 bases between the two ends. The CDR3 DNA reads as TGCAGCGTTGAAAGGATGGGATCCTACAATGAGCAGTTCTTC. Translation gives CSVERMGSYNEQFF.

The chain links TRBV7-9 to TRBJ2-6; D is ambiguous. The CDR3 has 17 residues. With 1 base removed from V and 0 bases from J, the gap between germline ends came to 10 bases. The germline V gene has CDR1 SEHNR and CDR2 FQNEAQ (reference sequence). The CDR3, as DNA: TGTGCCAGCAGCTTAGAGGGCTTGGGCTCTGGGGCCAACGTCCTGACTTTC. This gives the protein CASSLEGLGSGANVLTF.

The rearrangement uses TRBV29-1 and TRBJ2-2, with a weak D call TRBD2 (6 bases). Trimming pared 0 bases from V and 3 bases from J, leaving 11 bases between. The CDR3 sequence is 15 residues long. In germline, CDR1 is SQVTM, CDR2 ANQGSEA. The CDR3 sequence is CSVEELRGHTGELFF. The CDR3 DNA reads TGCAGCGTTGAAGAACTGCGGGGTCACACCGGGGAGCTGTTTTTT.

This clonotype was counted ten times or more. A read error may produce the germline difference seen at one junction end. In nucleotides, the CDR3 is TGTGCCAGTAAGGGGAACACTGGAGCTTTCTTT. Translating it yields CASKGNTGAFF. V gene TRBV28 combines with J gene TRBJ1-1, with D possibly matching TRBD1 (5 bases). Germline CDR1 and CDR2: MDHEN and SYDVKM. The CDR3 totals 11 residues.

This clonotype was counted at least ten times. J is TRBJ2-3 and V is TRBV7-2; TRBD2 is a possible D gene (6 bases). Germline V gene data show CDR1 as SGHTA and CDR2 as FQGNSA. Trimming removed 5 bases from V and 6 bases from J, with 21 bases in between. The CDR3 runs 16 residues. CDR3 loop: CASSEEPGLRSDTQYF. CDR3 bases: TGTGCCAGCAGCGAAGAGCCGGGACTCAGGTCGGATACGCAGTATTTT.

This clonotype was observed a few times. A much larger clone lies one base from this, so it may be a read error. The chain joins TRBV2 to TRBJ2-2, with D possibly matching TRBD1 (5 bases). CDR3 length: 15 amino acids. V dropped 7 bases and J dropped 4 bases, with 16 bases sitting between them. Germline V CDR1 and CDR2: SNHLY, FYNNEI. CDR3 region: CASTPDITSTGELFF. The CDR3 DNA follows: TGTGCCAGCACTCCGGACATAACGAGCACCGGGGAGCTGTTTTTT.

The table lists this clonotype with a few counts. The rearrangement links TRBV20-1 to TRBJ2-7, with D uncertain. Trimming took 7 bases from V and 4 from J, leaving 17 bases between them. The V gene's germline CDR1 is DFQATT and CDR2 SNEGSKA (reference sequence). The CDR3 totals 13 residues. CDR3: CSGTGPQDYEQYF. The CDR3 coding sequence is TGCAGTGGAACCGGGCCCCAGGATTACGAGCAGTACTTC.

This clonotype was counted at least ten times. The rearrangement links TRBV7-6 to TRBJ2-3; 10 bases fit TRBD2. Germline V gene lookup returns CDR1 SGHVS and CDR2 FNYEAQ. V dropped 4 bases and J dropped 5; count of bases not matched to a gene: 6. CDR3 size: 15 residues. Written as DNA, the CDR3 is TGTGCCAGCAGCTCCTCAGGGACTAGCGTAGATACGCAGTATTTT. Translated, it gives CASSSSGTSVDTQYF.

Concerning this clonotype itself: A junction end diverges from the germline sequence, so it may reflect a read error. The J gene is TRBJ2-1, the V gene TRBV20-1, with D uncertain. CDR1 and CDR2 (germline): DFQATT, SNEGSKA (reference sequence). The CDR3 runs 13 residues. This CDR3 reads CSALQPQCNGQFF. CDR3 bases: TGCAGTGCCCTCCAGCCCCAGTGCAATGGGCAGTTCTTC.

In this sample, this clonotype turned up many times. The chain's CDR3 is CASSSNRGRETQYF. CDR3 coding DNA: TGTGCCAGCAGCTCCAACAGGGGGCGAGAGACCCAGTACTTC. This rearrangement joins TRBV7-9 to TRBJ2-5; TRBD1 agrees at 9 bases. The germline V gene has CDR1 SEHNR and CDR2 FQNEAQ (reference sequence). Unmatched junction bases numbered 4, after V lost 4 bases and J lost 4 bases. The length of the CDR3 is 14 residues. The full variable domain, completed using reference TRBV7-9 and TRBJ2-5, is DTGVSQNPRHKITKRGQNVTFRCDPISEHNRLYWYRQTLGQGPEFLTYFQNEAQLEKSRLLSDRFSAERPKGSFSTLEIQRTEQGDSAMYLCASSSNRGRETQYFGPGTRLLVL.

This clonotype has only a few counts. This may stem from a read error, because a much larger clone lies one nucleotide away. The chain has TRBV20-1 and TRBJ2-7; tentatively, D is TRBD1 or TRBD2 (5 bases each). The V end lost 2 bases, the J end lost 5 bases, and 7 bases lay between the germline ends. Germline loops: CDR1 DFQATT, CDR2 SNEGSKA (reference sequence). The CDR3 runs to 11 residues. The CDR3 nucleotides are TGCAGTGCTAGATGGGACGACGAGCAGTACTTC. It encodes CSARWDDEQYF.

This clonotype has a count of ten or more. Just one base apart from a much larger clone, this may be a read error. The chain uses TRBV3-1 and TRBJ2-1; TRBD1 matches at 7 bases. CDR1 is LGHDT, CDR2 YNNKEL, per germline (reference sequence). CDR3 length: 12 amino acids. Here the CDR3 DNA reads TGTGCCAACAGCCAAGTACCAGGGGGGCAGTTCTTC. Translated: CANSQVPGGQFF.

This clonotype was detected a few times. The gene calls are TRBV20-1 and TRBJ1-2; D may be TRBD1 (5 bases). This CDR3 comprises 14 residues. Trimming cost V 4 bases and J 2 bases, with 14 bases left between them. Germline V gene data show CDR1 as DFQATT and CDR2 as SNEGSKA (reference sequence). The CDR3 DNA follows: TGCAGTGCTATAACCCCGGGACCGAACTATGGCTACACCTTC. It codes for CSAITPGPNYGYTF.

This clonotype was picked up a small number of times. The chain has TRBV30 and TRBJ2-1, with 10 bases identical to TRBD2. Germline CDR1 and CDR2: GTSNPN and SVGIG (reference sequence). V lost 8 bases and J lost 2; bases outside the gene matches: 6. This CDR3 region has 14 residues. This CDR3 is CALIGTSAYNEQFF. DNA of the CDR3: TGTGCCCTAATTGGGACTAGCGCCTACAATGAGCAGTTCTTC.

About this clonotype itself: An end of the junction differs from the germline gene, which may be a read error. The V gene is TRBV2, the J gene TRBJ1-1; D gene ambiguous. Germline values: CDR1 SNHLY, CDR2 FYNNEI. The CDR3 contains 14 residues. CDR3 loop: CASSEAQTPTEAFF. DNA for the CDR3: TGTGCCAGCAGTGAAGCCCAGACACCCACTGAAGCTTTTTTT. The full variable domain, in which reference TRBV2 and TRBJ1-1 provide the parts outside the CDR3, is EPEVTQTPSHQVTQMGQEVILRCVPISNHLYFYWYRQILGQKVEFLVSFYNNEISEKSEIFDDQFSVERPDGSNFTLKIRSTKLEDSAMYFCASSEAQTPTEAFFGQGTRLTVV.

Many counts were recorded for this clonotype. J is TRBJ2-1 and V is TRBV3-1; D gene uncertain. The CDR3 is made up of 12 amino acids. Trimming cost V 1 base and J 8 bases, with 6 bases left between them. Germline CDR1 LGHDT, CDR2 YNNKEL (reference sequence). CDR3 DNA sequence: TGTGCCAGCAGCCAAGCCCGCTATGAGCAGTTCTTC. Protein product: CASSQARYEQFF.

On this clonotype itself: The final CDR3 position lacks the conserved phenylalanine or tryptophan, pointing to a likely read error. This rearrangement joins TRBV7-2 to TRBJ2-3; D tentatively fits TRBD1 or TRBD2 (7 bases each). V gave up 4 bases and J gave up 0 bases, with 14 bases separating them. Germline V gene sequence: CDR1 SGHTA, CDR2 FQGNSA. The CDR3 runs to 16 residues. This chain's CDR3 is CASSWSGDSSTDTQYL. The CDR3 coding sequence is TGTGCCAGCAGCTGGAGCGGGGACAGCAGCACAGATACGCAGTATCTT.

This clonotype was seen ten or more times. The rearrangement uses TRBV20-1 and TRBJ2-7, with TRBD2 as a possible D gene (7 bases). The CDR3 runs to 14 residues. Trimming left V 6 bases short and J 4 bases short, with 19 bases between. The germline gives CDR1 DFQATT, CDR2 SNEGSKA (reference sequence). CDR3 amino acids: CSAQRGGSVYEQYF. The CDR3 nucleotides are TGCAGTGCCCAGAGGGGGGGGTCGGTATACGAGCAGTACTTC.

This clonotype was seen at least ten times. The gene calls are TRBV5-1 and TRBJ2-1, with 7 bases aligning to TRBD2. The CDR3 spans 15 residues. Germline values: CDR1 SGHRS, CDR2 YFSETQ. Trimming cost V 0 bases and J 3 bases; bases outside gene matches: 3. This CDR3 reads CASSLGGSHYNEQFF. The CDR3, as DNA: TGCGCCAGCAGCTTGGGCGGGAGCCACTACAATGAGCAGTTCTTC.

As concerns this clonotype: A much larger clone differs by one base, so this may be a read error. The V call is TRBV11-2, the J call TRBJ2-1, with TRBD1 identical over 9 bases. Germline assignment: CDR1 SGHAT and CDR2 FQNNGV. CDR3 length equals 15 residues. The ends lost 4 bases at V and 6 bases at J; junction bases unmatched: 7. The CDR3 nucleotides read TGTGCCAGCAGCTCCGTGACAGGGGGAATCAATGAGCAGTTCTTC. Residues: CASSSVTGGINEQFF.

As regards this clonotype: The CDR3 end shows no conserved phenylalanine or tryptophan, and so a read error is likely. Because the CDR3's place on the DNA is in doubt, the DNA is left out and the CDR3 is given as listed by TCRdb. The gene calls are TRBV28 and TRBJ2-1; TRBD2 is taken as the D call from the table, unchecked against the DNA. The CDR3 contains 12 residues when both ends are counted. Germline loops: CDR1 MDHEN, CDR2 SYDVKM. The CDR3 sequence is CASYSPYYEQVS.

V and J are TRBV4-2 and TRBJ2-2, with TRBD2 identical over 9 bases. Germline CDR1 reads LGHNA; CDR2 reads YNFKEQ. Germline trimming cut 1 base from V and 4 bases from J; bases unmatched to any gene: 7. CDR3 length: 17 amino acids. The CDR3 is CASSQGVAGGGTGELFF. DNA for the CDR3: TGTGCCAGCAGCCAAGGAGTTGCGGGAGGGGGCACCGGGGAGCTGTTTTTT.

On this clonotype: Germline and junction disagree at one end, which may indicate a read error. This chain uses TRBV23-1 with TRBJ2-2; D is possibly TRBD2 (6 bases). TRBV23-1 carries the ORF label, with uncertain function. The CDR3 has 15 residues. The CDR3 is CASLQTVRGTGGLFF. The CDR3 DNA reads as TGCGCCAGCCTTCAGACAGTTCGAGGCACCGGGGGGCTGTTTTTT.

Ten or more counts support this clonotype. The chain has TRBV28 and TRBJ2-1; 10 bases are shared with TRBD2. This CDR3 contains 19 residues. CDR1 is MDHEN and CDR2 is SYDVKM in the germline V gene. J gave up 4 bases and V 2 bases, and 14 bases lay outside the gene matches. CDR3 amino acids: CASSLSLAGDSGAYNEQFF. The CDR3 coding sequence is TGTGCCAGCAGTTTAAGTCTAGCGGGAGACTCGGGGGCATACAATGAGCAGTTCTTC.

This rearrangement joins TRBV27 to TRBJ2-1, with D possibly TRBD2 on 6 matching bases. Germline loops: CDR1 MNHEY, CDR2 SMNVEV (reference sequence). V was cut by 5 bases and J by 4 bases, with 15 bases left in between. CDR3 length: 15 amino acids. CDR3 sequence: CASSPASANYNEQFF. The CDR3 nucleotides read TGTGCCAGCAGTCCAGCTAGCGCAAATTACAATGAGCAGTTCTTC.

This clonotype was counted many times. A much larger clone sits a single nucleotide away, making a read error possible. The rearrangement joins TRBV29-1 to TRBJ2-1, with 9 bases aligning to TRBD1. The CDR3 length is 16 residues. Germline CDR1 SQVTM, CDR2 ANQGSEA. The DNA for the CDR3 is TGCAGCGTTGGCAGATCGGACAGGGGACTCTACAATGGGCAGTTCTTC. Its protein product is CSVGRSDRGLYNGQFF.

This clonotype was detected many times. The chain recombines TRBV7-9 with TRBJ2-7; 8 nucleotides match TRBD2. The CDR3 runs 14 residues. The junction had 9 bases not matched to a gene; V was cut back by 5 bases and J by 6 bases. CDR1 is SEHNR and CDR2 is FQNEAQ in the germline V gene (reference sequence). The CDR3 is CASSQTSVLGEQYF. The CDR3 DNA sequence: TGTGCCAGCAGCCAGACTAGCGTCTTGGGCGAGCAGTACTTC.

Only a few counts were recorded for this clonotype. This chain connects TRBV7-2 to TRBJ2-1; 7 positions agree with TRBD2. V lost 6 bases, J lost 6 bases, and 8 bases stayed unmatched. This CDR3 has 14 amino acids. The germline V gene has CDR1 SGHTA and CDR2 FQGNSA. The CDR3 here is CASRTVRTSNEQFF. CDR3 nucleotides: TGTGCCAGCAGAACCGTAAGGACTAGCAATGAGCAGTTCTTC.

In its sample, this clonotype was seen many times. The gene calls are TRBV9 and TRBJ2-1, with 9 bases that match TRBD2. This CDR3 is built from 15 residues. Germline CDR1 and CDR2: SGDLS and YYNGEE. V lost 2 bases and J lost 3; bases outside the gene matches: 3. CDR3 bases: TGTGCCAGCAGCGTTAGCGGGAGCGGCTACAATGAGCAGTTCTTC. Translation gives CASSVSGSGYNEQFF.

This clonotype was detected only a few times. The rearrangement joins TRBV27 to TRBJ2-5; 10 bases are shared with TRBD1. The germline CDR1 and CDR2 sequences are MNHEY and SMNVEV (reference sequence). The CDR3 spans 17 residues. V lost 5 bases, J lost 5 bases, and 14 bases stayed unmatched. The CDR3: CASSQGQGISASETQYF. The CDR3 coding sequence is TGTGCCAGCAGTCAGGGACAGGGGATCTCGGCAAGCGAGACCCAGTACTTC.